Shown below are 7 T cell receptor beta chains from a single sample sequenced in a study of cytomegalovirus exposure and HLA in healthy donors. The PCR made use of 60 Vbeta and 13 Jbeta primers. Data came from immunoSEQ multiplex PCR; TCRdb stores just in-frame clones and leaves some out. Of roughly 130,000 clones detected, roughly 80% appear once; the ten largest clones hold roughly 2.1%. Source material: PBMCs. Receptors were obtained from a woman aged 40 to 50 in good health and CMV-seropositive.

J is TRBJ2-3 and V is TRBV30; 8 nucleotides match TRBD2. Germline values: CDR1 GTSNPN, CDR2 SVGIG (reference sequence). With V trimmed by 4 bases and J by 0 bases, 9 bases remained unmatched. This CDR3 has 16 residues. This CDR3 reads CAWKDYAGGSTDTQYF. The CDR3 bases are TGTGCCTGGAAAGATTATGCGGGGGGTAGCACAGATACGCAGTATTTT.

The genes are TRBV7-9 and TRBJ2-1, with D unclear. CDR1 is SEHNR and CDR2 is FQNEAQ in the germline V gene (reference sequence). The CDR3 is 13 residues long. Trimming removed 4 bases from V and 8 bases from J, with 12 bases in between. CDR3 sequence (DNA): TGTGCCAGCAGCTCCGGGTCTAACCATGAGCAGTTCTTC. This codes for CASSSGSNHEQFF. Looking up the rest from reference TRBV7-9 and TRBJ2-1 gives the full variable domain: DTGVSQNPRHKITKRGQNVTFRCDPISEHNRLYWYRQTLGQGPEFLTYFQNEAQLEKSRLLSDRFSAERPKGSFSTLEIQRTEQGDSAMYLCASSSGSNHEQFFGPGTRLTVL.

The V call is TRBV6-5, the J call TRBJ2-7; D possibly corresponds to TRBD1 (6 bases). The germline V gene has CDR1 MNHEY and CDR2 SVGAGI. The CDR3 spans 14 residues. V lost 5 bases, J lost 0 bases, and 11 bases lay in between. The CDR3 DNA sequence: TGTGCCAGCAGTATCCGGGACACCTCCTACGAGCAGTACTTC. It codes for CASSIRDTSYEQYF.

The gene calls are TRBV28 and TRBJ1-1; 7 bases align to TRBD1. Germline CDR1 MDHEN, CDR2 SYDVKM. V lost 5 bases and J lost 6; bases outside the gene matches: 12. The CDR3 sequence is 15 residues long. CDR3 DNA sequence: TGTGCCAGCAGTCCCCAGACAGGGCAAAGGGCTGAAGCTTTCTTT. This codes for CASSPQTGQRAEAFF.

This chain joins TRBV15 and TRBJ2-7; 9 bases line up with TRBD2. The CDR3 sequence is 16 residues long. Germline values: CDR1 LNHNV, CDR2 YYDKDF (reference sequence). With 3 bases clipped from V and 1 base from J, the junction kept 7 bases outside the gene matches. The CDR3, as DNA: TGTGCCACCAGCAGCGAGCTAGCGGGGTTTTCCTACGAGCAGTACTTC. Protein product: CATSSELAGFSYEQYF. Filled out from reference TRBV15 and TRBJ2-7, the complete variable domain reads DAMVIQNPRYQVTQFGKPVTLSCSQTLNHNVMYWYQQKSSQAPKLLFHYYDKDFNNEADTPDNFQSRRPNTSFCFLDIRSPGLGDTAMYLCATSSELAGFSYEQYFGPGTRLTVT.

V is TRBV18 and J is TRBJ2-1; TRBD2 matches at 9 bases. V shed 4 bases and J 4 bases; nucleotides not matched to a gene: 5. The CDR3 covers 15 residues. Germline lookup yields CDR1 KGHSH and CDR2 LQKENI. DNA for the CDR3: TGTGCCAGCTCACTTCCTAGCGGGAAGTACAATGAGCAGTTCTTC. Translated, it gives CASSLPSGKYNEQFF. Supplemented by reference TRBV18 and TRBJ2-1, the full variable domain reads NAGVMQNPRHLVRRRGQEARLRCSPMKGHSHVYWYRQLPEEGLKFMVYLQKENIIDESGMPKERFSAEFPKEGPSILRIQQVVRGDSAAYFCASSLPSGKYNEQFFGPGTRLTVL.

The rearrangement joins TRBV7-9 to TRBJ2-7; 8 bases map to TRBD2. The CDR3 has 14 residues. V lost 5 bases, J lost 3 bases, and 6 bases stayed unmatched. Germline V gene sequence: CDR1 SEHNR, CDR2 FQNEAQ (reference sequence). The CDR3 bases are TGTGCCAGCAGCCCCAGCGGGGGCAGCTACGAGCAGTACTTC. This gives the protein CASSPSGGSYEQYF.